This is a list of T cell receptor beta chains from one sample in a study of Ad26.COV2.S vaccination and SARS-CoV-2 variants. Method: immunoSEQ multiplex PCR; TCRdb's copy keeps in-frame clones and lacks some. Among 250,000 or so clones listed, around 88% were seen once. The source was peripheral blood, collected in a trial of Ad26.COV2.S vaccine versus placebo. The receptors originated from a person between 18 and 65 years old who received the Ad26.COV2.S COVID-19 vaccine or a placebo. The CDR3 runs from the conserved cysteine through the conserved F or W. D genes are given only for firm matches. Rows may omit the clone size; those that give it use once, few, many or a size class.

clone_size: NA; j_call: TRBJ2-5; v_call: TRBV29-1; d_call: TRBD1; cdr3_aa: CSVVPTGAETQYF; cdr3_nt: TGCAGCGTTGTTCCGACAGGGGCGGAGACCCAGTACTTC
clone_size: few; j_call: TRBJ2-7; v_call: TRBV3-1/TRBV3-2; d_call: NA; cdr3_aa: CASSRDSYEQYF; cdr3_nt: TGTGCCAGCAGCCGGGATAGCTACGAGCAGTACTTC
clone_size: NA; j_call: TRBJ1-3; v_call: TRBV7-9; d_call: NA; cdr3_aa: CASSSHQGPGNTIYF; cdr3_nt: TGTGCCAGCAGCTCCCACCAGGGGCCTGGAAACACCATATATTTT
clone_size: NA; j_call: TRBJ2-2; v_call: TRBV5-5; d_call: NA; cdr3_aa: CASSVHTGELFF; cdr3_nt: TGTGCCAGCAGCGTACACACCGGGGAGCTGTTTTTT
clone_size: NA; j_call: TRBJ2-7; v_call: TRBV6-1; d_call: TRBD1; cdr3_aa: CASSEGTGQFLYEQYF; cdr3_nt: TGTGCCAGCAGCGAAGGGACAGGGCAGTTTTTGTACGAGCAGTACTTC
clone_size: NA; j_call: TRBJ2-1; v_call: TRBV4-1; d_call: NA; cdr3_aa: CASSLRTASYNEQFF; cdr3_nt: TGCGCCAGCAGCCTCCGGACAGCCTCCTACAATGAGCAGTTCTTC
clone_size: NA; j_call: TRBJ2-7; v_call: TRBV7-9; d_call: NA; cdr3_aa: CASSHRGGYEQYF; cdr3_nt: TGTGCCAGCAGCCACAGGGGGGGCTACGAGCAGTACTTC
clone_size: NA; j_call: TRBJ2-1; v_call: TRBV10-3; d_call: NA; cdr3_aa: CAISLVSNYNEQFF; cdr3_nt: TGTGCCATCTCACTAGTTTCCAACTACAATGAGCAGTTCTTC
clone_size: NA; j_call: TRBJ1-1; v_call: TRBV27; d_call: NA; cdr3_aa: CASMMDQIKNTEAFF; cdr3_nt: TGTGCCAGCATGATGGATCAAATAAAGAACACTGAAGCTTTCTTT
clone_size: few; j_call: TRBJ1-1; v_call: TRBV18; d_call: NA; cdr3_aa: CASSPPSARGRTEAFF; cdr3_nt: TGTGCCAGCTCACCACCGAGCGCGCGAGGTCGGACTGAAGCTTTCTTT
clone_size: NA; j_call: TRBJ2-2; v_call: TRBV6-2/TRBV6-3; d_call: TRBD2; cdr3_aa: CASSPMTSATYTGELFF; cdr3_nt: TGTGCCAGCAGCCCGATGACTAGCGCGACCTACACCGGGGAGCTGTTTTTT
clone_size: NA; j_call: TRBJ2-1; v_call: TRBV5-6; d_call: TRBD1; cdr3_aa: CASSLDQGARYNEQFF; cdr3_nt: TGTGCCAGCAGCTTGGATCAGGGGGCTCGTTACAATGAGCAGTTCTTC
clone_size: NA; j_call: TRBJ1-2; v_call: TRBV2; d_call: NA; cdr3_aa: CASTRGGANYGYTF; cdr3_nt: TGTGCCAGCACCAGGGGTGGAGCTAACTATGGCTACACCTTC
clone_size: NA; j_call: TRBJ1-1; v_call: TRBV3-1/TRBV3-2; d_call: TRBD1; cdr3_aa: CASSSRDRLTEAFF; cdr3_nt: TGTGCCAGCAGCTCCCGGGACAGGCTCACTGAAGCTTTCTTT
clone_size: NA; j_call: TRBJ1-2; v_call: TRBV19; d_call: NA; cdr3_aa: CASSPDGTATGGYTF; cdr3_nt: TGTGCCAGTAGTCCAGACGGGACGGCAACGGGTGGCTACACCTTC
clone_size: NA; j_call: TRBJ2-5; v_call: TRBV4-2; d_call: NA; cdr3_aa: CASSQEGGRETQYF; cdr3_nt: TGTGCCAGCAGCCAAGAAGGTGGCCGGGAGACCCAGTACTTC